Shown below are 8 T cell receptor beta chains from a single sample sequenced in a study of patients and donors after allogeneic stem cell transplantation. One entry per CDR3 protein results from TCRdb running MiXCR on the RT-PCR reads. The sample includes 200,000 to 250,000 distinct CDR3 sequences, less than 15% of them seen just once. The sequencing sample was made of blood, either unsorted or a sorted T cell fraction (not recorded which). All receptors derive from a human donor who was either an allogeneic HSCT recipient or a stem cell or donor lymphocyte infusion donor (not recorded which). It is not recorded whose cells these are; they may come from a transplant donor.

This chain uses TRBV7-9 with TRBJ1-5; D unclear. Germline V gene sequence: CDR1 SEHNR, CDR2 FQNEAQ (reference sequence). The CDR3 spans 13 residues. V lost 5 bases, J lost 6 bases, and 11 bases lay in between. The CDR3 DNA sequence: TGTGCCAGCAGCGAGAACAGAGGTCAGCCCCAGCATTTT. It is translated as CASSENRGQPQHF.

This chain links TRBV28 with TRBJ1-6; 8 nucleotides agree with TRBD1. J was trimmed by 6 bases and V by 6 bases; bases with no gene match: 7. This CDR3 is built from 15 residues. Germline V gene data show CDR1 as MDHEN and CDR2 as SYDVKM. The CDR3 nucleotides are TGTGCCAGCAGCCCAGGGGACAGGAGTAATTCACCCCTCCACTTT. Translating it yields CASSPGDRSNSPLHF.

This chain joins TRBV18 and TRBJ2-7; 10 bases align to TRBD2. V shed 4 bases and J 3 bases; nucleotides not matched to a gene: 3. Germline V gene data show CDR1 as KGHSH and CDR2 as LQKENI. The CDR3 covers 14 residues. The CDR3 protein is CASSLGLAVYEQYF. The CDR3 DNA reads TGTGCCAGCTCACTCGGACTAGCGGTCTACGAGCAGTACTTC.

The chain carries TRBV2 and TRBJ1-6, with D tentatively TRBD1 (5 bases). This CDR3 region has 16 residues. Germline values: CDR1 SNHLY, CDR2 FYNNEI. V was pared by 3 bases and J by 8 bases, with 17 bases between. The CDR3 DNA sequence: TGTGCCAGCAGTGAGGGGCAGCTTACAAATTATTCACCCCTCCACTTT. The encoded protein is CASSEGQLTNYSPLHF.

This rearrangement joins TRBV5-1 to TRBJ2-7; D is ambiguous. Trimming left V 4 bases short and J 2 bases short, with 13 bases between. The CDR3 is 14 residues long. Germline CDR1 SGHRS, CDR2 YFSETQ. The CDR3 coding sequence is TGCGCCAGCAGCCCGGACGGTATCCCCTACGAGCAGTACTTC. As protein: CASSPDGIPYEQYF.

This clonotype was found a few times. V gene TRBV5-1 combines with J gene TRBJ2-3; maybe TRBD2 (6 bases). This CDR3 region has 15 residues. Trimming left V 2 bases short and J 3 bases short, with 13 bases between. Germline V gene sequence: CDR1 SGHRS, CDR2 YFSETQ. The CDR3 protein is CASSLDFRGTDTQYF. In nucleotides, the CDR3 is TGCGCCAGCAGCTTAGATTTCCGGGGGACAGATACGCAGTATTTT.

In regard to this clonotype: Being one base from a much bigger clone, this may be a read error. V gene TRBV25-1 combines with J gene TRBJ2-7; the match to TRBD1 covers 9 bases. Germline CDR1 reads MGHDK; CDR2 reads SYGVNS. The CDR3 is made up of 13 amino acids. The CDR3 DNA is TGTGCCAGCAGTGGGGACAGGGCCTACGAGCAGCACTTC. It codes for CASSGDRAYEQHF.

The chain employs TRBV25-1 and TRBJ2-2; 10 bases are a match to TRBD1. The CDR3 extends over 16 amino acids. The germline CDR1 and CDR2 sequences are MGHDK and SYGVNS. After removal of 6 bases from V and 1 base from J, the junction contained 5 bases not matched to a gene. CDR3 DNA sequence: TGTGCCAGCAGCGAGACAGGGGGCCTGAACACCGGGGAGCTGTTTTTT. It encodes CASSETGGLNTGELFF.